This T cell receptor beta chain was recovered during a study of blood T cell repertoires in COVID-19. Study as a whole: COVID-19 samples, acute and convalescent, were from the United States, Italy and Spain. T cells, B-cell-depleted T cells, or PBMCs provided the cDNA or gDNA that served as material.

Germline V gives CDR1 LGHNA, CDR2 YNFKEQ. Trimming cost V 0 bases and J 8 bases, with 10 bases left between them. CDR3 length equals 14 residues. Source study methods: Nucleated cell counts were estimated from reference gene primer amplification. Only in-frame clones appear in the TCRdb table, and some are missing; sequencing was by immunoSEQ multiplex PCR. The V and J calls and the clone size are those of that table, but D and trimming were determined from the DNA. The table includes 150,000 or so clones, around 85% detected once. The material sequenced was peripheral blood. This chain uses TRBV4-2 with TRBJ1-4; D may be TRBD1 (6 bases). The TCR was taken from a human donor with acute or convalescent COVID-19. The donor label of this sample is uncertain. The CDR3: CASSQDVQGEKLFF. Written as DNA, the CDR3 is TGTGCCAGCAGCCAAGATGTCCAGGGGGAAAAACTGTTTTTT.